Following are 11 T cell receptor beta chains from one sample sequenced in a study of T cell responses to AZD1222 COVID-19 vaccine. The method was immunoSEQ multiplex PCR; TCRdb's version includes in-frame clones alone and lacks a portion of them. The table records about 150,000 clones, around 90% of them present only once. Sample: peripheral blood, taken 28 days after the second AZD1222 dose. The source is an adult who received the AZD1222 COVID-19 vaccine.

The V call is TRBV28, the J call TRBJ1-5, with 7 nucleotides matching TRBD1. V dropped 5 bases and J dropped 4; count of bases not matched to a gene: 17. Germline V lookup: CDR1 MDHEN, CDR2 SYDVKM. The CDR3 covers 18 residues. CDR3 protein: CASSISTGMGSINQPQHF. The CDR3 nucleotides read TGTGCCAGCAGTATATCGACAGGGATGGGTTCAATAAATCAGCCCCAGCATTTT.

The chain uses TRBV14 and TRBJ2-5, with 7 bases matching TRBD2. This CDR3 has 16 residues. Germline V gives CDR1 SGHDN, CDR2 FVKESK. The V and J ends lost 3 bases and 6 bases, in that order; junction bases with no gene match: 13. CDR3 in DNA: TGTGCCAGCAGCCATTCAATCGGCCAGCGGGATCAGACCCAGTACTTC. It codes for CASSHSIGQRDQTQYF.

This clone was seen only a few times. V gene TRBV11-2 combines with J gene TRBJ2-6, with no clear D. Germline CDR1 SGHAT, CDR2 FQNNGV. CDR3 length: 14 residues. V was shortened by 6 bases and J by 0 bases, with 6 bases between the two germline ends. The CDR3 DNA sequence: TGTGCCAGCAGACGGATCTCTGGGGCCAACGTCCTGACTTTC. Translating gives CASRRISGANVLTF.

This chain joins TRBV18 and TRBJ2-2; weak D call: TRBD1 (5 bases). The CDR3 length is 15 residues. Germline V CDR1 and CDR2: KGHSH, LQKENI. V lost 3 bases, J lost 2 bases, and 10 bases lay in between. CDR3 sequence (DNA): TGTGCCAGCTCACCTCTAGGGGTAAACACCGGGGAGCTGTTTTTT. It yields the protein CASSPLGVNTGELFF.

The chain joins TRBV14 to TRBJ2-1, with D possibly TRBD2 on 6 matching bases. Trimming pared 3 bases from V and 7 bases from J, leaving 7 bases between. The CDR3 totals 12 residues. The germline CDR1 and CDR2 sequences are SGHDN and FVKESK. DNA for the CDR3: TGTGCCAGCAGCCATGGGGGGAATGAGCAGTTCTTC. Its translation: CASSHGGNEQFF.

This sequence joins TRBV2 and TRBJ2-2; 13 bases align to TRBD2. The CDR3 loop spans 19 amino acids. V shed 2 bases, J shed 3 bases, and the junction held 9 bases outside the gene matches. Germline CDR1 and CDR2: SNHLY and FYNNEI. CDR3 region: CASSETGLAGVSDTGELFF. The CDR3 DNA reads TGTGCCAGCAGTGAAACTGGACTAGCGGGAGTTTCAGACACCGGGGAGCTGTTTTTT.

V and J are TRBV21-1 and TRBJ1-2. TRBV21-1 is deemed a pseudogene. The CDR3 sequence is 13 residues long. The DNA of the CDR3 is TGTGCCAGCGCCCCCCGGGAATCACATGGCTACACCTTC. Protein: CASAPRESHGYTF.

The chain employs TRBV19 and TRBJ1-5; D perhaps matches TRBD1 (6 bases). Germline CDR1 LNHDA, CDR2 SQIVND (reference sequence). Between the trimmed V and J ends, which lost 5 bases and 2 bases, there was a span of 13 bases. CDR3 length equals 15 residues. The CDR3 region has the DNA TGTGCCAGTAGTCCGCACAGGGCGGGCAATCAGCCCCAGCATTTT. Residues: CASSPHRAGNQPQHF. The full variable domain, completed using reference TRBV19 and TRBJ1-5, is DGGITQSPKYLFRKEGQNVTLSCEQNLNHDAMYWYRQDPGQGLRLIYYSQIVNDFQKGDIAEGYSVSREKKESFPLTVTSAQKNPTAFYLCASSPHRAGNQPQHFGDGTRLSIL.

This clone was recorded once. CDR3 residues: CAIGGQGLDEQYF. Written as DNA, the CDR3 is TGTGCCATTGGCGGACAGGGTTTGGACGAGCAGTACTTC. V usage is TRBV10-3 and J usage is TRBJ2-7; 8 bases map to TRBD1. V lost 9 bases to trimming and J lost 5 bases; unmatched junction nucleotides: 9. This CDR3 contains 13 residues. Germline V gene data show CDR1 as ENHRY and CDR2 as SYGVKD.

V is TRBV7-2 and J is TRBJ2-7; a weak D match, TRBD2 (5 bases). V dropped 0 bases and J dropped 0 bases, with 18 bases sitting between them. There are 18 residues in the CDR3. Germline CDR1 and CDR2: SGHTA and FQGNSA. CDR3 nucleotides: TGTGCCAGCAGCTTAGCCCTCATTCCCCCTAGCCCCTCCTACGAGCAGTACTTC. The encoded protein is CASSLALIPPSPSYEQYF. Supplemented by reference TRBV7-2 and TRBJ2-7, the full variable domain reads GAGVSQSPSNKVTEKGKDVELRCDPISGHTALYWYRQSLGQGLEFLIYFQGNSAPDKSGLPSDRFSAERTGGSVSTLTIQRTQQEDSAVYLCASSLALIPPSPSYEQYFGPGTRLTVT.

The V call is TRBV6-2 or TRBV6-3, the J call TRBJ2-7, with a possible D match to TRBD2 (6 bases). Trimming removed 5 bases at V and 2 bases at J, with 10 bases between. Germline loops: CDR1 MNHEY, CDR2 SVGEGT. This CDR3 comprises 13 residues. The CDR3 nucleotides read TGTGCCAGCAGTCGGGACTCTACCTACGAGCAGTACTTC. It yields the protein CASSRDSTYEQYF.